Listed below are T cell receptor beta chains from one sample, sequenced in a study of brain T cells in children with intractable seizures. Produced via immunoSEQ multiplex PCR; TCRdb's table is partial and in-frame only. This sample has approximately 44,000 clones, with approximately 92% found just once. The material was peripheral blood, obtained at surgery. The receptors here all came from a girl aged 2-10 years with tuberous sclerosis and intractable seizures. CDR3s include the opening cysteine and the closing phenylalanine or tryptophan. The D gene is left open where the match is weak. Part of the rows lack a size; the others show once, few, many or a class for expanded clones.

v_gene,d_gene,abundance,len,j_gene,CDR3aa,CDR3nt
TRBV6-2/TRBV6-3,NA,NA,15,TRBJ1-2,CASSYSFGQNYGYTF,TGTGCCAGCAGTTACTCGTTCGGACAGAACTATGGCTACACCTTC
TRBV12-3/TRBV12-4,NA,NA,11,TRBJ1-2,CASSFGLGYTF,TGTGCCAGCAGTTTTGGTTTAGGCTACACCTTC
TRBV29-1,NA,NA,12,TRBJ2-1,CSVEGRGGEQFF,TGCAGCGTTGAAGGGAGGGGTGGTGAGCAGTTCTTC
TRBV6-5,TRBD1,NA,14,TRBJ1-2,CASSKIQGDYGYTF,TGTGCCAGCAGCAAGATACAGGGGGACTATGGCTACACCTTC
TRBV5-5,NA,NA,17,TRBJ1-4,CASSPLGGGATNEKLFF,TGTGCCAGCAGCCCTCTAGGCGGCGGAGCAACTAATGAAAAACTGTTTTTT
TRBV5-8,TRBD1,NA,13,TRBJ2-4,CASRSRDRYFSYF,TGTGCCAGCAGATCCCGGGACAGGTATTTTTCGTACTTC
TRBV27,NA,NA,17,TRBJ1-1,CASSLKFFAEMNTEAFF,TGTGCCAGCAGTTTAAAGTTTTTCGCGGAAATGAACACTGAAGCTTTCTTT
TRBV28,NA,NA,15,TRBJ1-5,CASSQRGIGGQPQHF,TGTGCCAGCAGTCAAAGGGGAATTGGCGGTCAGCCCCAGCATTTT
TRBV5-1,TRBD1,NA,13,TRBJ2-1,CASSRDRPNEQFF,TGCGCCAGCTCGCGGGACAGGCCCAATGAGCAGTTCTTC
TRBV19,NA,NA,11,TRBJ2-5,CASGGRETQYF,TGTGCCAGTGGGGGCAGGGAGACCCAGTACTTC
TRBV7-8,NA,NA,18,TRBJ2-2,CASSLRAFGEPTAGELFF,TGTGCCAGCAGCTTAAGAGCGTTCGGGGAGCCTACGGCCGGGGAGCTGTTTTTT
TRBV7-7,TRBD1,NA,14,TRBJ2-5,CASSVTGAQETQYF,TGTGCCAGCAGCGTGACAGGGGCACAAGAGACCCAGTACTTC
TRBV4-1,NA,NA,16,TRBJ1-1,CASSPQTRAGETEAFF,TGCGCCAGCAGCCCTCAAACCCGGGCTGGAGAGACTGAAGCTTTCTTT
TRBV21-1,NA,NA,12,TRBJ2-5,CASSRLQETQYF,TGTGCCAGCAGCCGTCTTCAAGAGACCCAGTACTTC
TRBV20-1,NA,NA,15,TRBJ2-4,CSASPTQQDKNIQYF,TGCAGTGCTAGTCCTACTCAACAGGACAAAAACATTCAGTACTTC
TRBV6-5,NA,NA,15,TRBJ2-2,CASRTDRTNTGELFF,TGTGCCAGCAGGACTGACAGGACCAACACCGGGGAGCTGTTTTTT
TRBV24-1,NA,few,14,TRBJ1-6,CATSEGRNNSPLHF,TGTGCCACTTCAGAGGGCAGGAATAATTCACCCCTCCACTTT
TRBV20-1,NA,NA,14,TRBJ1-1,CSASRPGGNTEAFF,TGCAGTGCTAGTCGCCCGGGGGGCAACACTGAAGCTTTCTTT
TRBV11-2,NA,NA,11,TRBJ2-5,CASSLGGTQYF,TGTGCCAGCAGCTTAGGGGGGACCCAGTACTTC
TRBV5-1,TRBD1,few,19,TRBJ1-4,CASSWGDRVFAATNEKLFF,TGCGCCAGCAGCTGGGGGGACAGGGTTTTCGCGGCAACTAATGAAAAACTGTTTTTT
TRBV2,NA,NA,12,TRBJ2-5,CASKAGGETQYF,TGTGCCAGCAAGGCGGGCGGCGAGACCCAGTACTTC
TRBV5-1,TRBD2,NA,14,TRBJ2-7,CASTKREGTDEQYF,TGCGCCAGCACCAAAAGGGAGGGGACGGACGAGCAGTACTTC
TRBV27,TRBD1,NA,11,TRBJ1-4,CATRTGEKLFF,TGTGCCACCAGGACAGGGGAAAAACTGTTTTTT
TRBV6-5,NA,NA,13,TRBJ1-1,CASSYGVSTEAFF,TGTGCCAGCAGTTATGGGGTTTCTACTGAAGCTTTCTTT
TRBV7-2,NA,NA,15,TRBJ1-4,CASSLEFGRWEKLFF,TGTGCCAGCAGCTTAGAATTCGGGCGTTGGGAAAAACTGTTTTTT
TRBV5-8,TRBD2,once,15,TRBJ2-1,CASSPASGGADEQFF,TGTGCCAGCAGCCCCGCTAGCGGGGGGGCGGATGAGCAGTTCTTC
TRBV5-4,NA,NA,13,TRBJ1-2,CASSLQGSYGYTF,TGTGCCAGCAGCTTGCAGGGTTCCTATGGCTACACCTTC
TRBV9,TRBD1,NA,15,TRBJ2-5,CASSAAGTGFETQYF,TGTGCCAGCAGCGCCGCCGGGACAGGCTTCGAGACCCAGTACTTC
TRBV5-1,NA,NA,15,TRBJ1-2,CASSAQPGLYYGYTF,TGCGCCAGCAGCGCTCAGCCGGGGTTATACTATGGCTACACCTTC
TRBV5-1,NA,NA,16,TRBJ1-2,CASSSTPTGANYGYTF,TGCGCCAGCAGCTCTACTCCAACGGGGGCGAACTATGGCTACACCTTC
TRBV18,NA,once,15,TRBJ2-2,CASSPLKGEAGELFF,TGTGCCAGCTCACCTCTCAAGGGAGAGGCCGGGGAGCTGTTTTTT
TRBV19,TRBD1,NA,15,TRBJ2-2,CASSFDRGKSGELFF,TGTGCCAGTAGCTTCGACAGGGGGAAATCCGGGGAGCTGTTTTTT
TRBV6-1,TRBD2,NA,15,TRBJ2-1,CASSEELAGGHEQFF,TGTGCCAGCAGTGAAGAACTAGCGGGGGGGCATGAGCAGTTCTTC
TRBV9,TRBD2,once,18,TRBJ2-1,CASSANPGASGGVNEQFF,TGTGCCAGCAGCGCGAACCCCGGGGCTAGCGGGGGGGTAAATGAGCAGTTCTTC
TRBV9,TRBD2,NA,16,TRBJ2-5,CASSVGTSGGQETQYF,TGTGCCAGCAGCGTTGGTACTAGCGGGGGGCAAGAGACCCAGTACTTC
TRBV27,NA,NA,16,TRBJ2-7,CASTSVSGEALREQYF,TGTGCCAGCACCTCGGTGTCGGGGGAAGCACTACGGGAGCAGTACTTC
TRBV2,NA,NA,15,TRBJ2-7,CASSNSGTLSYEQYF,TGTGCCAGCAGCAACTCAGGGACACTCTCCTACGAGCAGTACTTC
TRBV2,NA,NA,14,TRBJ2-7,CASSEGGGLYEQYF,TGTGCCAGCAGTGAAGGGGGGGGCCTCTACGAGCAGTACTTC
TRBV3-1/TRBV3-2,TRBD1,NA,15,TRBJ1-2,CASSQFQGAYYGYTF,TGTGCCAGCAGCCAATTTCAGGGGGCATACTATGGCTACACCTTC
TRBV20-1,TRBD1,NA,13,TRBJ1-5,CSASWTGDQPQHF,TGCAGTGCTAGTTGGACAGGGGATCAGCCCCAGCATTTT
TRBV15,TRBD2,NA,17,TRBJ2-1,CATSRGTSGGTYNEQFF,TGTGCCACCAGCAGGGGGACTAGCGGGGGGACCTACAATGAGCAGTTCTTC
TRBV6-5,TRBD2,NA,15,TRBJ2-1,CASSRKSGGADEQFF,TGTGCCAGCAGTCGGAAGAGCGGGGGGGCAGATGAGCAGTTCTTC
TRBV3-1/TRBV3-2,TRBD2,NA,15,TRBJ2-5,CATRGGGPGWETQYF,TGTGCCACCCGCGGGGGGGGCCCGGGGTGGGAGACCCAGTACTTC
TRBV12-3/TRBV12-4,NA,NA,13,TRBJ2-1,CASSPGLYNEQFF,TGTGCCAGCAGCCCGGGGCTTTACAATGAGCAGTTCTTC
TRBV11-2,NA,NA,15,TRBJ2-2,CASSLNGISTGELFF,TGTGCCAGCAGCTTAAATGGGATCAGCACCGGGGAGCTGTTTTTT
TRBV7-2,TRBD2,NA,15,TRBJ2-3,CASSLVLAGTDTQYF,TGTGCCAGCAGCTTAGTACTAGCGGGGACAGATACGCAGTATTTT